The T cell receptor beta chain described here comes from a study of blood T cell repertoires in COVID-19 (dated by TCRdb to between 2020 and 2021). In terms of the full investigation: The collaborator samples originated in the United States, Italy and Spain and spanned the acute and convalescent phases of COVID-19. The material from the prospective study consisted of cDNA or gDNA derived from T cells, B-cell-depleted T cells, or PBMCs. Subjects who had been exposed to COVID-19, were actively infected with it, or had recovered from it provided the deeply sampled blood TCRbeta repertoires that made up the dataset. The repertoires were released in a freely available public database meant as a resource for research on the immune response to SARS-CoV-2. Samples were obtained from the ongoing ImmuneRACE study (first 160 participants) and from 1,254 subjects provided by 6 global collaborators. A de-identified subject ID, COVID-19 status, age in years and sex were almost always included in the sample metadata. Where HLA class I and class II types were available, the types were taken from metadata supplied by the sample provider, not from assay-based typing. What the study reported, not specific to this receptor: How much clinical and demographic metadata was included differed by source and by participant, and the metadata was provided uncurated.

At one collaborating source in Seattle, patients were enrolled during active infection and were followed longitudinally through the course of disease. Each collaborating institution followed its own protocols to collect whole blood in K2EDTA tubes. For TCRbeta analysis, collaborators shipped samples as frozen whole blood, isolated PBMCs, or DNA extracted from either of those sample types. TCRbeta CDR3 regions were amplified from genomic DNA using the immunoSEQ Assay, a bias-controlled multiplex PCR. From the authors' description of their analysis: The number of nucleated cells in each sample was estimated by amplification of reference gene primers within the assay. To quantify the absolute abundance of each unique TCRbeta CDR3 rearrangement, sequence reads were collapsed and filtered. For each sample, productive Simpson clonality was calculated as the square root of Simpson's diversity index over productive rearrangements. TCRdb stores this immuneACCESS table with in-frame sequences only. Part of the clones is absent; in the studies checked, under half of the shortfall reflects unresolved V genes, and no reason is known for the rest. V and J calls and clone size come straight from that table; D and trimming were deduced from the DNA. In this sample the table shows about 260,000 clones, around 90% of which occur a single time. The ten largest account for more than 8.5% of the sample.

As to this clone: What this receptor recognizes is not known. No base qualities exist here, and no much larger clone lies one base off it.

Inclusive of the bounding cysteine and phenylalanine, the CDR3 is 16 residues long. Of all the DNA, just the CDR3 is kept, 48 bases in frame from base 1. CDR1 and CDR2 were assigned from the germline V gene as SGHRS and YFSETQ. Germline trimming amounts to 5 bases on V and 1 base on J, with 8 as the count of junction bases outside the gene matches. The TCR comes from a woman aged 70 to 79 with COVID-19, enrolled during active disease. The chain was built from TRBV5-1 and TRBJ2-2, and 7 bases in between align with TRBD1. Material for sequencing was peripheral blood. Here is the DNA: TGCGCCAGCAGAGCAGGGGGACGACTGAACACCGGGGAGCTGTTTTTT. Its protein reads: CASRAGGRLNTGELFF.